The TCR beta chain described here comes from a study of identical twins. Study outcomes and limitations: Cord blood beta clonotypes present at high abundance carried fewer insertions; no such pattern appeared in memory repertoires.

The CDR3 extends over 12 amino acids. Looked up from germline, CDR1 is SQVTM and CDR2 is ANQGSEA. V dropped 4 bases and J dropped 5 bases, with 11 bases sitting between them. Each donor was a healthy Caucasian. In the case of this clonotype: Its target is unknown.

TCRdb reprocessed the 5' RACE reads via MiXCR and lists one record per CDR3 protein. This sample has hundreds of thousands of distinct CDR3 sequences; roughly 7.2% occur once, and the top ten carry around 1.6%. These data were likewise used in another study, on yellow fever vaccine responses in identical twins.

The source of this sequence is a woman aged 18-35 years in good health. Material for sequencing was PBMCs. The chain joins TRBV29-1 to TRBJ1-1, with no clear D. CDR3 region: CSVGGGWTEAFF. DNA of the CDR3: TGCAGCGTTGGGGGTGGTTGGACTGAAGCTTTCTTT. Full variable domain (rest looked up from reference TRBV29-1 and TRBJ1-1): SAVISQKPSRDICQRGTSLTIQCQVDSQVTMMFWYRQQPGQSLTLIATANQGSEATYESGFVIDKFPISRPNLTFSTLTVSNMSPEDSSIYLCSVGGGWTEAFFGQGTRLTVV.